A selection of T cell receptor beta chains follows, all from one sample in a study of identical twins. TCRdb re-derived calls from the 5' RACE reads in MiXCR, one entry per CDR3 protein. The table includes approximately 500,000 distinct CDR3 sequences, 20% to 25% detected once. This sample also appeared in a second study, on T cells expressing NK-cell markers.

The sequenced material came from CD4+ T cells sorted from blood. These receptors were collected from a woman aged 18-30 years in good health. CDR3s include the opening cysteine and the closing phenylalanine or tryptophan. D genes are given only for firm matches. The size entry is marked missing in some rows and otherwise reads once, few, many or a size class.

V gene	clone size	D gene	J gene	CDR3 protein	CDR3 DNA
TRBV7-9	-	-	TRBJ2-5	CASSLGAGNIEETQYF	TGTGCCAGCAGCTTAGGGGCGGGGAACATCGAAGAGACCCAGTACTTC
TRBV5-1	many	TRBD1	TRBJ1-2	CASSSAPGQVDYTF	TGCGCCAGCAGTTCCGCCCCTGGACAGGTCGACTACACCTTC
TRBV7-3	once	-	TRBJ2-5	CASSSNSRGTQYF	TGTGCCAGCAGCTCCAATTCAAGAGGGACCCAGTACTTC
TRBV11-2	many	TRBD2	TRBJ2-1	CASSLVSKAGGLLGAYNEQFF	TGTGCCAGCAGCTTAGTTTCTAAGGCGGGAGGCCTATTGGGGGCATACAATGAGCAGTTCTTC
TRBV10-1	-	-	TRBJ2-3	CASSESGLRDGTDTQYF	TGCGCCAGCAGTGAGTCTGGTCTTAGGGACGGCACAGATACGCAGTATTTT
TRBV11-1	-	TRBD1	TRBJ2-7	CASSLGVSPGQRPFHPYEQYF	TGTGCCAGCAGCTTAGGGGTTTCGCCGGGACAGCGCCCCTTTCATCCCTACGAGCAGTACTTC
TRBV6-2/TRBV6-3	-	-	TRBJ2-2	CASSRELSGELFF	TGTGCCAGCAGCCGGGAGCTATCCGGGGAGCTGTTTTTT
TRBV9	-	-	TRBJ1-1	CASSSDQGLNTEAFF	TGTGCCAGCAGCTCTGACCAGGGTCTGAACACTGAAGCTTTCTTT
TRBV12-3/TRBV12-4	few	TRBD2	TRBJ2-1	CASSAFPGGEQFF	TGTGCCAGCAGTGCCTTTCCGGGAGGTGAGCAGTTCTTC
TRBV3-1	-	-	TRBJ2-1	CASSHIAGTRNNEQFF	TGTGCCAGCAGCCATATTGCAGGGACCCGGAATAATGAGCAGTTCTTC
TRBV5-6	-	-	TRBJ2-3	CASRRHRAGGTDTQYF	TGTGCCAGCAGGCGACACAGGGCAGGAGGCACAGATACGCAGTATTTT
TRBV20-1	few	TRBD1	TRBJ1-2	CSAYNRGMGYTF	TGCAGTGCCTACAACAGGGGAATGGGCTACACCTTC
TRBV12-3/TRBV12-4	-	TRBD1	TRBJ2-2	CASSKDRDPKLFF	TGTGCCAGCAGTAAAGACAGGGACCCGAAGCTGTTTTTT
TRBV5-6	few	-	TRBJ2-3	CASSLGQWDTDTQYF	TGTGCCAGCAGCTTGGGCCAGTGGGACACAGATACGCAGTATTTT
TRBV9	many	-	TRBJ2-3	CASSASPQDTQYF	TGTGCCAGCAGCGCGTCCCCCCAAGATACGCAGTATTTT
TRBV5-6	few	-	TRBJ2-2	CASSFTPKGTGELFF	TGTGCCAGCAGCTTCACCCCGAAGGGGACCGGGGAGCTGTTTTTT
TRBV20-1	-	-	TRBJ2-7	CSARDSRAYEQYF	TGCAGTGCTAGAGACAGCAGGGCGTACGAGCAGTACTTC
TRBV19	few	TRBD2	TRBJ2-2	CASSPGTSMHGDTGELFF	TGTGCCAGTAGTCCGGGGACTAGTATGCACGGGGACACCGGGGAGCTGTTTTTT
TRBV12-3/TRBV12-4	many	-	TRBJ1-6	CASSKGASVYSPLHF	TGTGCCAGCAGTAAAGGGGCCTCAGTCTATTCACCCCTCCACTTT
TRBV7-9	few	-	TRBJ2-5	CASTGETQYF	TGTGCCAGCACGGGGGAGACCCAGTACTTC
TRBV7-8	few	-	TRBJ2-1	CASSLQRSEQFF	TGTGCCAGCAGCTTGCAGCGGAGTGAGCAGTTCTTC
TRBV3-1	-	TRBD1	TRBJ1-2	CASSRGQGGRDYGYTF	TGTGCCAGCAGCCGAGGACAGGGCGGCCGGGACTATGGCTACACCTTC
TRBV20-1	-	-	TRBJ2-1	CSARDLGPSSYNEQFF	TGCAGTGCTAGAGATCTTGGACCTAGCTCCTACAATGAGCAGTTCTTC
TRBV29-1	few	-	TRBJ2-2	CSVLDRSNTGELFF	TGCAGCGTTTTAGACAGATCGAACACCGGGGAGCTGTTTTTT
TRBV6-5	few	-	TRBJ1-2	CASSWGGDTSYGYTF	TGTGCCAGCAGTTGGGGGGGCGACACCTCCTATGGCTACACCTTC
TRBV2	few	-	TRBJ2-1	CASTLLNEQFF	TGTGCCAGCACATTACTTAATGAGCAGTTCTTC
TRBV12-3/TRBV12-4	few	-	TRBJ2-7	CASSYARTVLYEQYF	TGTGCCAGCAGTTACGCCCGGACAGTCCTATACGAGCAGTACTTC
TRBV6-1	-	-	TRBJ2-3	CASSKVFSTDTQYF	TGTGCCAGCTCAAAGGTGTTCTCCACAGATACGCAGTATTTT
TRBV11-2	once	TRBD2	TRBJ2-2	CASSPVAGKRANTGELFF	TGTGCCAGCAGCCCTGTAGCGGGAAAGAGGGCGAACACCGGGGAGCTGTTTTTT
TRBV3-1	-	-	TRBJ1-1	CASSQPGWRLAEAFF	TGTGCCAGCAGCCAGCCCGGGTGGAGGTTGGCTGAAGCTTTCTTT
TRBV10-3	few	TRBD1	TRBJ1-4	CAISGQENEKLFF	TGTGCCATTTCGGGACAGGAAAATGAAAAACTGTTTTTT
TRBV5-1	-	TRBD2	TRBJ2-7	CASSPLLAGGYYEQYF	TGCGCCAGCAGCCCCCTACTAGCGGGGGGTTACTACGAGCAGTACTTC
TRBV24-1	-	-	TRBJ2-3	CATSEQGRTDTQYF	TGTGCCACCAGTGAACAGGGTCGCACAGATACGCAGTATTTT
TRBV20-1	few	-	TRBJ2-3	CSAQRSGKGDTQYF	TGCAGTGCCCAAAGGTCGGGGAAGGGGGATACGCAGTATTTT
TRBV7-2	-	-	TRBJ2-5	CASAVASQETQYF	TGTGCCAGCGCCGTAGCTAGCCAAGAGACCCAGTACTTC
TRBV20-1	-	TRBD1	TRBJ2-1	CSARNRGLYNEQFF	TGCAGTGCTAGAAACAGGGGGCTATACAATGAGCAGTTCTTC
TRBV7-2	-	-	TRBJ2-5	CASSSRGTLYQETQYF	TGTGCCAGCAGCTCCCGGGGGACTTTGTACCAAGAGACCCAGTACTTC